This is a list of T cell receptor beta chains from one sample in a study of EBV T-cell therapy then PD-1 blockade in nasopharyngeal carcinoma. TCRdb keeps only in-frame clones here, not all; method: immunoSEQ multiplex PCR. Found here are more than 11,000 clones, 80% to 90% of them singletons; the top ten hold approximately 30%. Their antigens are not known. The sample was CD8+ T cells from blood, taken at roughly day 97 from a patient whose treatment included autologous EBV-specific T cells and nivolumab. The receptors were gathered from a man in his forties with nasopharyngeal carcinoma. Both conserved end residues are part of each CDR3. D genes are given only for firm matches. For some rows the clone size is stated as once, few or many, or as a class when expanded; others skip it.

v_call,clone_size,cdr3_length,d_call,j_call,cdr3_aa,cdr3_nt
TRBV27,-,14,TRBD2,TRBJ2-7,CASSPSGGAYEQYF,TGTGCCAGCAGTCCTAGCGGGGGAGCCTACGAGCAGTACTTC
TRBV4-3,-,15,TRBD2,TRBJ2-7,CASSLSGEGIYEQYF,TGCGCCAGCAGTCTTAGCGGGGAAGGTATTTACGAGCAGTACTTC
TRBV7-3,-,17,TRBD2,TRBJ2-3,CASSLGTSGGYTDTQYF,TGTGCCAGCAGCTTAGGGACTAGCGGGGGATACACAGATACGCAGTATTTT
TRBV24-1,once,15,TRBD1,TRBJ1-1,CATSEGTGVFTEAFF,TGTGCCACCAGTGAAGGGACAGGGGTGTTCACTGAAGCTTTCTTT
TRBV15,-,15,TRBD2,TRBJ2-3,CATSRDAGGPDTQYF,TGTGCCACCAGCAGAGATGCGGGGGGACCAGATACGCAGTATTTT
TRBV4-3,-,16,TRBD2,TRBJ2-2,CASSRTSGGAVGELFF,TGCGCCAGCAGCCGAACTAGCGGGGGGGCCGTCGGGGAGCTGTTTTTT
TRBV7-9,-,15,TRBD1,TRBJ2-1,CASSLALDRGNEQFF,TGTGCCAGCAGCTTAGCCCTGGACAGGGGAAATGAGCAGTTCTTC
TRBV7-8,-,12,-,TRBJ1-2,CASSFGGDGYTF,TGTGCCAGCAGCTTTGGAGGGGATGGCTACACCTTC
TRBV13,-,11,TRBD1,TRBJ2-1,CASTRTGEQFF,TGTGCCAGCACCCGGACAGGGGAGCAGTTCTTC
TRBV23-1,-,12,-,TRBJ2-2,CASSPYDGELFF,TGCGCCAGCAGCCCCTACGACGGGGAGCTGTTTTTT
TRBV25-1,-,14,-,TRBJ1-2,CASSEQGTYYGYTF,TGTGCCAGCAGTGAACAGGGGACCTACTATGGCTACACCTTC
TRBV4-1,-,15,-,TRBJ1-1,CASSQEAGGTTEAFF,TGCGCCAGCAGCCAAGAGGCCGGGGGCACGACTGAAGCTTTCTTT
TRBV25-1,-,13,-,TRBJ1-3,CASIQGPGNTIYF,TGTGCCAGCATACAGGGACCTGGAAACACCATATATTTT
TRBV6-2/TRBV6-3,once,15,-,TRBJ2-2,CASSYRGRRTGELFF,TGTGCCAGCAGTTACCGGGGGCGGAGAACCGGGGAGCTGTTTTTT
TRBV19,-,15,TRBD2,TRBJ2-3,CASKLIGGAADAQYF,TGTGCCAGTAAGCTGATCGGGGGGGCGGCAGATGCGCAGTATTTT
TRBV9,-,14,TRBD2,TRBJ2-2,CASSLGGDTGELFF,TGTGCCAGCAGCCTGGGGGGGGACACCGGGGAGCTGTTTTTT
TRBV4-3,-,18,TRBD1,TRBJ2-6,CASSQLSQGASGANVLTF,TGCGCCAGCAGCCAATTATCCCAGGGGGCCTCTGGGGCCAACGTCCTGACTTTC